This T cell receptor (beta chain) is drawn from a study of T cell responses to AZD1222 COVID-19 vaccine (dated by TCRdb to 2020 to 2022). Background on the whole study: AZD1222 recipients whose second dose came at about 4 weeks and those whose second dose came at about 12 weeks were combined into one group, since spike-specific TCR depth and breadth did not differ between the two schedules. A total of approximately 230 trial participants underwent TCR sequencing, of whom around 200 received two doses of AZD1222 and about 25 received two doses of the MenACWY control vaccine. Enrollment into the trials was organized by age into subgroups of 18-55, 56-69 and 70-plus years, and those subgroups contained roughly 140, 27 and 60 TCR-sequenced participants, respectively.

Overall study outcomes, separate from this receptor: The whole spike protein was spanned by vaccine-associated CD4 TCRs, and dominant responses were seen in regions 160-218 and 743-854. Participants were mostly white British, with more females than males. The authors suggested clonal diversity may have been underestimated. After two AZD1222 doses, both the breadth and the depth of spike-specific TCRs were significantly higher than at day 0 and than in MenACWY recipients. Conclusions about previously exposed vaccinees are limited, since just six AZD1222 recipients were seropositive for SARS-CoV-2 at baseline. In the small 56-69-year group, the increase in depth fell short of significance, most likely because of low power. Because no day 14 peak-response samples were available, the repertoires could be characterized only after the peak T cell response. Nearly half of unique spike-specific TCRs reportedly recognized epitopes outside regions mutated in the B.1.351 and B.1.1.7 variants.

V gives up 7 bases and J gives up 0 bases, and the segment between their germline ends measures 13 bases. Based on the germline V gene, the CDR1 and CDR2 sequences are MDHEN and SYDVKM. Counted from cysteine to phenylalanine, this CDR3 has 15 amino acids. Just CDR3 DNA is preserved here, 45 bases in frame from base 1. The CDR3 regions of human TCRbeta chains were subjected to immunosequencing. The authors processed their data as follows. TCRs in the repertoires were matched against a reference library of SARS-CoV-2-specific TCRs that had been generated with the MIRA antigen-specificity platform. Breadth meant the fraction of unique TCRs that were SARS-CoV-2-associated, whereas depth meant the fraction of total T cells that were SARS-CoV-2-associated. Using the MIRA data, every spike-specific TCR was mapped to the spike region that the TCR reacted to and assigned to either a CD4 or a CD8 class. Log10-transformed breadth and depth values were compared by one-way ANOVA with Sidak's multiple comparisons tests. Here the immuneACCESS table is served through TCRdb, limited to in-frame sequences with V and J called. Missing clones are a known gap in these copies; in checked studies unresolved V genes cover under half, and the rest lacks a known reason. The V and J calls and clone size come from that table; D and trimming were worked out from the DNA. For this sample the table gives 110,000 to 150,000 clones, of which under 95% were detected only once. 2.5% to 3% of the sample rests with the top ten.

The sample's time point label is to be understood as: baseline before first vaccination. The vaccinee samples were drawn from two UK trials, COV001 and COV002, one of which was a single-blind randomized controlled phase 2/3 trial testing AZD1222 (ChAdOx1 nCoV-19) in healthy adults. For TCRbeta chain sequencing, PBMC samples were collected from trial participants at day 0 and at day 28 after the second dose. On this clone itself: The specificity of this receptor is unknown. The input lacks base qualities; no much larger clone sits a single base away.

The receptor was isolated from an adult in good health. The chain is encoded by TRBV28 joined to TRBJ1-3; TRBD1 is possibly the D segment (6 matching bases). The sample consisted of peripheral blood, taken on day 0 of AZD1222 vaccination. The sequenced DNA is TGTGCCAGCAAAAGGGACACCGGCTCTGGAAACACCATATATTTT. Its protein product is CASKRDTGSGNTIYF.